Shown below are 21 T cell receptor beta chains from a single sample sequenced in a study of shared clonotypes between healthy human individuals. Profiling relied on immunoSEQ multiplex PCR, and the TCRdb table lists in-frame clones only, not all of them. The data hold around 2.5 million clones, with 80% to 95% observed a single time. The sequenced sample consisted of naive CD4+ T cells from PBMCs. The subset here: CD45RA+ positively selected. These receptors came from a man aged 18 to 30 in good health. Some clones in this sample may be carry-over from other donors' samples.

This clone was seen once. The chain recombines TRBV5-1 with TRBJ1-2; D remains ambiguous. This CDR3 has 14 residues. The germline CDR1 and CDR2 sequences are SGHRS and YFSETQ. Trimming shortened V by 2 bases and J by 3 bases, and 11 bases separated the two germline ends. In DNA, the CDR3 is TGCGCCAGCAGCTTAGACTATAGGGACTATGGCTACACCTTC. Protein: CASSLDYRDYGYTF.

CDR3 in amino acids: CASSYGQGETQYF. CDR3 in DNA: TGTGCCAGCAGCTACGGACAGGGCGAGACCCAGTACTTC. The gene calls are TRBV11-2 and TRBJ2-5; 8 bases agree with TRBD1. V lost 4 bases and J lost 5; bases outside the gene matches: 3. CDR3 length equals 13 residues. Germline CDR1 SGHAT, CDR2 FQNNGV.

The V and J genes are TRBV4-1 and TRBJ1-5, with D maybe TRBD1 (6 bases). From germline, CDR1 is MGHRA and CDR2 YSYEKL. CDR3 length: 15 residues. V was cut by 2 bases and J by 8 bases, with 16 bases left in between. As DNA, the CDR3 is TGCGCCAGCAGCCAACTCGGACAGAGACGGGAGCCCCAGCATTTT. The encoded protein is CASSQLGQRREPQHF.

The rearrangement joins TRBV11-2 to TRBJ2-7; 8 nucleotides align to TRBD1. V lost 4 bases and J lost 4; bases outside the gene matches: 9. The CDR3 sequence is 15 residues long. Germline CDR1 reads SGHAT; CDR2 reads FQNNGV. CDR3 sequence reads: CASSSDRQGRYEQYF. The CDR3 bases are TGTGCCAGCAGCTCAGACAGACAGGGGAGGTACGAGCAGTACTTC.

With respect to this clone: Other DNA sequences within the sample encode an identical CDR3. V is TRBV5-1 and J is TRBJ2-3, with 7 nucleotides matching TRBD2. Germline-derived CDR1 and CDR2 are SGHRS and YFSETQ. The CDR3 runs to 14 residues. Losses at the gene ends were 2 bases for V and 1 base for J; bases not matched to a gene: 1. CDR3: CASSFLAGTDTQYF. CDR3 DNA: TGCGCCAGCAGCTTTCTAGCGGGCACAGATACGCAGTATTTT.

The chain carries TRBV5-1 and TRBJ2-5, with 8 positions matching TRBD1. Germline values: CDR1 SGHRS, CDR2 YFSETQ. CDR3 size: 16 residues. The V and J ends lost 0 bases and 4 bases, in that order; junction bases with no gene match: 8. DNA for the CDR3: TGCGCCAGCAGCTTGGCTCAGGGGGCGAGTCGAGAGACCCAGTACTTC. It specifies CASSLAQGASRETQYF.

The chain couples TRBV18 to TRBJ2-5; TRBD1 matches 9 bases. The DNA end is more similar to TRBJ2-7, so the J call may be wrong. The CDR3 loop spans 15 amino acids. Looked up from germline, CDR1 is KGHSH and CDR2 is LQKENI. CDR3 region: CASSQTSGQGYEQYF. Written as DNA, the CDR3 is TGTGCCAGCTCACAAACGTCGGGACAGGGCTACGAGCAGTACTTC.

The sample holds one count of this clone. The gene calls are TRBV6-7 and TRBJ2-1; 7 nucleotides align to TRBD2. TRBV6-7 is an open reading frame, and its role is uncertain. The CDR3 spans 14 residues. Trimming at V came to 5 bases and at J to 15 bases, leaving 16 bases not matched to a gene. The chain's CDR3 is CASSVESGTNEGFF. The CDR3 nucleotides are TGTGCCAGCAGTGTCGAAAGCGGGACGAACGAGGGGTTCTTC.

This clone was recorded a few times. The genes are TRBV28 and TRBJ1-5; TRBD1 matches 8 bases. The germline V gene has CDR1 MDHEN and CDR2 SYDVKM. V was pared by 7 bases and J by 2 bases, with 4 bases of the junction left unmatched. This CDR3 region has 14 residues. The CDR3 nucleotides read TGTGCCAGCACCTGGGGACAGGGCAATCAGCCCCAGCATTTT. Its translation: CASTWGQGNQPQHF.

Written as DNA, the CDR3 is TGTGCCAGCAGCTTAAGTCTGAAGGAAAAACTGTTTTTT. It codes for CASSLSLKEKLFF. The chain is built from TRBV7-2 and TRBJ1-4; unclear D gene. Germline V lookup: CDR1 SGHTA, CDR2 FQGNSA. V shed 2 bases and J shed 8 bases, with 9 bases lying between them. The CDR3 is made up of 13 amino acids.

The chain couples TRBV7-8 to TRBJ1-1; D ambiguous. Trimming stripped 4 bases from V and 1 base from J, with 22 bases between. Looked up from germline, CDR1 is SGHVS and CDR2 is FQNEAQ. CDR3 size: 18 residues. As DNA, the CDR3 is TGTGCCAGCAGCTCCTTGGGCCAATACTCATGGGGGAACACTGAAGCTTTCTTT. Translation gives CASSSLGQYSWGNTEAFF.

The chain carries TRBV25-1 and TRBJ2-3, with unresolved D. Germline V lookup: CDR1 MGHDK, CDR2 SYGVNS. Trimming cost V 3 bases and J 4 bases, with 8 bases left between them. CDR3 length equals 13 residues. CDR3 amino acids: CASSDSVPDTQYF. The CDR3, as DNA: TGTGCCAGCAGTGACTCGGTTCCAGATACGCAGTATTTT.

The rearrangement links TRBV7-3 to TRBJ1-1; D remains ambiguous. Germline assignment: CDR1 SGHTA and CDR2 FQGTGA. The V gene lost 2 bases and the J gene lost 1 base, with 5 bases spanning the gap. The CDR3 contains 13 residues. CDR3 sequence: CASSLLANTEAFF. The CDR3 DNA sequence: TGTGCCAGCAGCTTATTGGCGAACACTGAAGCTTTCTTT.

In DNA form, the CDR3 reads TGTGCCAGCAGCCCTCTCACCGGGGGGGCCGGTGGCTACACCTTC. Amino acid sequence: CASSPLTGGAGGYTF. V is TRBV7-9 and J is TRBJ1-2; TRBD1 might be the D (6 bases). CDR1 and CDR2 from the germline V gene are SEHNR and FQNEAQ (reference sequence). CDR3 length: 15 amino acids. V lost 5 bases and J lost 7, with 20 bases in between.

In its sample, this clone was seen once. The chain carries TRBV19 and TRBJ2-1; 10 nucleotides line up with TRBD2. Germline trimming cut 10 bases from V and 7 bases from J; bases unmatched to any gene: 10. Germline assignment: CDR1 LNHDA and CDR2 SQIVND (reference sequence). This CDR3 region has 14 residues. The CDR3 DNA follows: TGTGCCATCTCTAGCGGGGGCCTAGTTAATGAGCAGTTCTTC. Protein product: CAISSGGLVNEQFF.

Here the CDR3 DNA reads TGTGCCTGGAGATCCGGGACCTCAACTAATGAAAAACTGTTTTTT. It specifies CAWRSGTSTNEKLFF. The chain carries TRBV30 and TRBJ1-4; D is possibly TRBD1 (5 bases). The CDR3 is 15 residues long. Germline V lookup: CDR1 GTSNPN, CDR2 SVGIG (reference sequence). V was shortened by 3 bases and J by 0 bases, with 11 bases between the two germline ends.

The chain has TRBV28 and TRBJ1-5, with 7 bases matching TRBD1. Germline lookup yields CDR1 MDHEN and CDR2 SYDVKM. The CDR3 consists of 17 residues. The junction had 16 bases not matched to a gene; V was cut back by 2 bases and J by 9 bases. In DNA form, the CDR3 reads TGTGCCAGCAGTTTAAACCTGGGACAGCTGGAGGATTGGCCCCAGCATTTT. Translated: CASSLNLGQLEDWPQHF.

V gene TRBV18 combines with J gene TRBJ2-7, with 7 bases matching TRBD2. The CDR3 contains 16 residues. CDR1 is KGHSH and CDR2 is LQKENI in the germline V gene. V was clipped by 2 bases and J by 2 bases; unmatched bases: 9. CDR3 DNA sequence: TGTGCCAGCTCACCATACGGGGCAGGGACTACCTACGAGCAGTACTTC. Its translation is CASSPYGAGTTYEQYF. The whole variable domain, remainder taken from reference TRBV18 and TRBJ2-7, is NAGVMQNPRHLVRRRGQEARLRCSPMKGHSHVYWYRQLPEEGLKFMVYLQKENIIDESGMPKERFSAEFPKEGPSILRIQQVVRGDSAAYFCASSPYGAGTTYEQYFGPGTRLTVT.

The chain joins TRBV6-8 to TRBJ1-4; D is perhaps TRBD1 (5 bases). CDR1 is MNHGY, CDR2 SAAAGT, per germline. The germline V and J ends were trimmed by 2 bases and 6 bases, with 13 bases remaining between them. This CDR3 comprises 15 residues. In DNA, the CDR3 is TGTGCCAGCAGTTACCCCCCCAGGGCGTATGAAAAACTGTTTTTT. Its translation: CASSYPPRAYEKLFF.

The V call is TRBV28, the J call TRBJ2-3; weak D call: TRBD2 (6 bases). Deletions cut 7 bases from V and 4 bases from J, with 18 bases between. Germline V gene data show CDR1 as MDHEN and CDR2 as SYDVKM. The CDR3 consists of 15 residues. In DNA form, the CDR3 reads TGTGCCAGCAACCCACCCGCGGGGCCCGCAGATACGCAGTATTTT. Its translation: CASNPPAGPADTQYF.

The V call is TRBV28, the J call TRBJ2-3; 10 bases align to TRBD1. With 5 bases clipped from V and 0 bases from J, the junction kept 2 bases outside the gene matches. There are 15 residues in the CDR3. Germline lookup yields CDR1 MDHEN and CDR2 SYDVKM. The CDR3 sequence is CASSEDRGSTDTQYF. As DNA, the CDR3 is TGTGCCAGCAGTGAGGACAGGGGGAGCACAGATACGCAGTATTTT.